This entry features one TCR beta chain sequence. No cognate antigen has been identified for it. No much larger clone exists at a distance of one base, and base qualities are not known. This record comes from a study of blood T cells in healthy people across ages (dated by TCRdb to the mid-2010s). With respect to the entire study: In model experiments, template switching captured about one uniquely barcoded TCR beta cDNA molecule for every two T cells. To avoid experimental bias, donors of different ages were randomly spread across the sequencing lanes. The study measured age-related changes in TCR beta repertoire diversity using deep sequencing normalized with unique cDNA molecular identifiers. For two donors (one aged 18 to 30 and one aged 80 or older), the study analyzed two additional independent replicas of 1 million unique cDNA reads from the same blood draw. Donors were grouped into four age groups: young (average roughly 17 years), middle-aged (approximately 41), aged (approximately 58) and long-lived (82).

Receptors were amplified or captured by 5' RACE. Sequencing took place on an Illumina HiSeq 2500. The second PCR ran for roughly 7 to 11 cycles and used a J-beta primer mix along with a sample-barcoded 5' primer. A unique molecular identifier was introduced onto each TCR beta cDNA molecule by a template-switch 5' adaptor carrying 12 random nucleotides. At least 2.5 million CDR3-containing paired-end reads were obtained from each sample. The Mint cDNA synthesis kit, primed by a TRBC-specific oligonucleotide, was used to synthesize first-strand cDNA from all RNA. All cDNA was treated with uracil-DNA glycosylase and then went through a first 18-cycle PCR with the universal primers M1SS and BC2_uni_R. As for the original processing: For normalization, 1 million high-quality reads were randomly selected from each sample, with every read carrying a distinct molecular identifier. Reads with shared molecular identifiers were discarded instead of being binned into consensus sequences. MiTCR, run with a Q25 quality threshold and the strictest error-elimination algorithm, handled CDR3 identification, clonotype clustering and error correction. A nonparametric unseen species model with Euler transformation was used to estimate lower-bound total TCR beta diversity. The raw public reads went through TCRdb reprocessing: fastp at Q25, MiXCR clone calling, in-frame beta chains kept. Entries that share a CDR3 protein sequence are merged under the most common genes and DNA. The V and J calls come from TCRdb's annotation, not from the publication. The sample yields roughly 680,000 distinct CDR3 sequences; 49% were counted once. Of the sample, around 32% falls within the top ten clones.

Donors were under 40 systemically healthy Caucasian individuals from Russia aged roughly 6 to 95 years. Ten milliliters of peripheral blood were drawn from each donor into EDTA-treated Vacutainer tubes. Ficoll-Paque density-gradient centrifugation was used to isolate PBMCs, with at least 6 million per sample. Trizol reagent was used to extract total RNA from PBMCs, with at least 6 micrograms per sample. The percentages of naive CD45RAhigh/CD27high T cells were determined by flow cytometry on a PBMC aliquot from every donor. General findings and caveats noted by the study authors: Compared with the aged group, more naive CD4+ T cells, fewer expanded clones and increased TCR diversity were shown by the long-lived group, suggesting age selection. Because donor CMV infection status was unknown, age-related changes in expanded clonotypes were potentially confounded. Conclusive comparison of naive and antigen-experienced compartments was prevented by the profiling of bulk unsorted PBMCs. There was a strong correlation between observed TCR beta diversity and the percentage of naive T cells measured by flow cytometry. As age increased, observed TCR beta diversity per million T cells dropped in a roughly linear way, and a significant reduction was already evident by age roughly 40. Estimates of total diversity based on one million sequenced T cells were considered lower bounds and underestimates.

V loses 0 bases, J loses 3 bases, and the germline ends lie 11 bases apart. From cysteine to phenylalanine, the CDR3 is 15 amino acids long. Of the read, only the CDR3 DNA is kept; its 45 bases are in frame from base 1. Taken from the germline V gene (reference sequence), the CDR1 and CDR2 loops are LNHNV and YYDKDF. Sequencing was carried out using blood. The clonotype originates from a woman aged 55-69 years in good health. The chain is made from TRBV15 and TRBJ2-5, with the D gene not clear enough to name. The nucleotide sequence is TGTGCCACCAGCAGAGATCGTCCTAGTAAAGAGACCCAGTACTTC. The translation is CATSRDRPSKETQYF. The CDR3, completed at both ends by the reference TRBV15 and TRBJ2-5 genes, gives the full variable domain DAMVIQNPRYQVTQFGKPVTLSCSQTLNHNVMYWYQQKSSQAPKLLFHYYDKDFNNEADTPDNFQSRRPNTSFCFLDIRSPGLGDTAMYLCATSRDRPSKETQYFGPGTRLLVL.